Listed here are 8 T cell receptor beta chains from one sample, sequenced in a study of early T cells in non-severe SARS-CoV-2 infection. TCRdb redid the calling of the 5' RACE reads with MiXCR, one entry per CDR3 protein. The sample shows 80,000 or so distinct CDR3 sequences, over 11% of them seen only once. Sequences were obtained from whole blood. The source of these receptors is an adult who was a healthcare worker with PCR-confirmed SARS-CoV-2 infection or an uninfected control (not recorded which).

This clonotype was recorded a few times. The genes are TRBV7-6 and TRBJ2-1; 8 nucleotides align to TRBD2. CDR1 SGHVS and CDR2 FNYEAQ come from the germline V gene. The CDR3 has 16 amino acids. The V segment lost 4 bases and the J segment 2 bases; nucleotides outside the gene matches: 7. CDR3 in amino acids: CASSSKGLAPYNEQFF. CDR3 nucleotides: TGTGCCAGCAGCTCGAAAGGACTAGCTCCCTACAATGAGCAGTTCTTC.

This rearrangement joins TRBV20-1 to TRBJ1-4; perhaps TRBD1 as D (5 bases). V shed 5 bases and J shed 3 bases, with 13 bases lying between them. The CDR3 length is 14 residues. Germline assignment: CDR1 DFQATT and CDR2 SNEGSKA (reference sequence). CDR3 loop: CSAESGGSNEKLFF. CDR3 DNA: TGCAGTGCTGAATCCGGGGGGTCTAATGAAAAACTGTTTTTT.

J is TRBJ2-2 and V is TRBV7-3; D gene unclear. V dropped 5 bases and J dropped 1 base, with 14 bases sitting between them. Germline CDR1 reads SGHTA; CDR2 reads FQGTGA. CDR3 length: 16 residues. DNA of the CDR3: TGTGCCAGCAGCCCAAGGGCACACATGAACACCGGGGAGCTGTTTTTT. This sequence encodes CASSPRAHMNTGELFF.

This chain joins TRBV4-1 and TRBJ2-1; 7 bases map to TRBD2. The V and J ends lost 1 base and 3 bases, in that order; junction bases with no gene match: 0. This CDR3 has 14 residues. Germline assignment: CDR1 MGHRA and CDR2 YSYEKL. DNA for the CDR3: TGCGCCAGCAGCCAAGCGGGAGGCTACAATGAGCAGTTCTTC. Encoded protein: CASSQAGGYNEQFF.

The sample holds a few counts of this clonotype. This chain uses TRBV7-3 with TRBJ2-5; possibly TRBD2 for D (6 bases). The CDR3 length is 14 residues. The germline V gene has CDR1 SGHTA and CDR2 FQGTGA. Trimming removed 6 bases at V and 3 bases at J, with 14 bases between. Written as DNA, the CDR3 is TGTGCCAGCAGTCGCGGGGACTTCAAAGAGACCCAGTACTTC. It is translated as CASSRGDFKETQYF.

The V and J genes are TRBV27 and TRBJ1-4; D might be TRBD1 (5 bases). The germline CDR1 and CDR2 sequences are MNHEY and SMNVEV (reference sequence). This CDR3 is built from 17 residues. Trimming stripped 7 bases from V and 0 bases from J, with 18 bases between. In nucleotides, the CDR3 is TGTGCCAGCACCTCAATGGGGCCGCTAGCAACTAATGAAAAACTGTTTTTT. Translation gives CASTSMGPLATNEKLFF.

This clonotype appeared many times. The V gene is TRBV3-1, the J gene TRBJ2-1; TRBD2 is a possible D gene (5 bases). The CDR3 extends over 15 amino acids. Looked up from germline, CDR1 is LGHDT and CDR2 is YNNKEL (reference sequence). V lost 6 bases to trimming and J lost 4 bases, with 16 bases between them. CDR3 sequence (DNA): TGTGCCAGCAGGCGGAGCGGAACCCTTTACAATGAGCAGTTCTTC. This codes for CASRRSGTLYNEQFF.

The DNA of the CDR3 is TGCGCCAGCAGCTACGGACTAGCGGGTAACGAGCAGTACTTC. This codes for CASSYGLAGNEQYF. The V and J genes are TRBV5-1 and TRBJ2-7; TRBD2 aligns across 11 bases. The ends lost 3 bases at V and 5 bases at J; junction bases unmatched: 4. This CDR3 comprises 14 residues. Germline CDR1 and CDR2: SGHRS and YFSETQ.